A selection of T cell receptor beta chains follows, all from one sample in a study of Ad26.COV2.S vaccination and SARS-CoV-2 variants. Only in-frame clones appear in the TCRdb table, and some are missing; sequencing was by immunoSEQ multiplex PCR. Of about half a million clones in the sample, around 89% were seen once. This material consisted of peripheral blood, taken in a trial of Ad26.COV2.S vaccine versus placebo. These receptors were collected from a person between 18 and 65 years old who received the Ad26.COV2.S COVID-19 vaccine or a placebo. Each CDR3 is given with its conserved first and last residue. Each record gives: clone size, J gene, D gene, V gene, CDR3 DNA, CDR3 protein. D genes are given only for firm matches. Rows give clone size only sometimes, using once, few, many, or a class for an expanded clone.

>.|TRBJ1-2|TRBD1|TRBV5-1
TGCGCCAGCAGCTTGGGAGGGACAGCCTATGGCTACACCTTC
CASSLGGTAYGYTF
>.|TRBJ2-5|TRBD2|TRBV10-1
TGCGCCAGCAGTGAGGGTTTAGCGGGAGCAGAGACCCAGTACTTC
CASSEGLAGAETQYF
>few|TRBJ2-7|.|TRBV6-6
TGTGCCAGCAGTTACAATAACAGGGCCCACGAGCAGTACTTC
CASSYNNRAHEQYF
>.|TRBJ1-2|.|TRBV3-1/TRBV3-2
TGTGCCAGCAGCCAAGTTAGAAGTTCGGGTGGCTACACCTTC
CASSQVRSSGGYTF
>.|TRBJ1-2|TRBD1|TRBV18
TGTGCCAGCACAAAAACAGGGGGCGCCCACTATGGCTACACCTTC
CASTKTGGAHYGYTF
>.|TRBJ2-1|TRBD2|TRBV28
TGTGCCAGCAGCCCACCTGACAAACTAGCGGGAGTTTCCTACAATGAGCAGTTCTTC
CASSPPDKLAGVSYNEQFF
>.|TRBJ2-7|.|TRBV28
TGTGCCAGCAGTTTACTCCCCACCGAGCAGTACTTC
CASSLLPTEQYF
>.|TRBJ2-3|TRBD2|TRBV30
TGTGCCTGGAGTGTACGAAGGACTAGCGGTTCCACAGATACGCAGTATTTT
CAWSVRRTSGSTDTQYF
>.|TRBJ1-1|.|TRBV20-1
TGCAGTGCTATCTATACGACTGAAGCTTTCTTT
CSAIYTTEAFF
>.|TRBJ2-7|.|TRBV15
TGTGCCACCAGCAGAGATTCGGTCGAGCAGTACTTC
CATSRDSVEQYF
>.|TRBJ2-6|.|TRBV7-3
TGTGCCAGCAGCTTATGGGGGTCTGGGGCCAACGTCCTGACTTTC
CASSLWGSGANVLTF
>.|TRBJ1-1|.|TRBV18
TGTGCCAGCTCATCTGGCGGGTCGAGGAACACTGAAGCTTTCTTT
CASSSGGSRNTEAFF
>.|TRBJ2-7|.|TRBV30
TGTGCCTGGAGTGTACAAGGTGCAGACCCCTACGAGCAGTACTTC
CAWSVQGADPYEQYF
>.|TRBJ2-7|.|TRBV23-1
TGCGCCAGCAGTCAAGCGCCAGGGATTGGCGACGAGCAGTACTTC
CASSQAPGIGDEQYF
>.|TRBJ2-1|TRBD2|TRBV9
TGTGCCAGCAGCGTAGCTGCTAGCGGTAGCAATGAGCAGTTCTTC
CASSVAASGSNEQFF
>.|TRBJ2-5|.|TRBV30
TGTGCCTGGAGTCCCGGAGAGACCCAGTACTTC
CAWSPGETQYF
>.|TRBJ2-5|TRBD1|TRBV5-1
TGCGCCAGCAGCCCAAATCCTTTCCTACAGGGGGCCGGAGAGACCCAGTACTTC
CASSPNPFLQGAGETQYF
>once|TRBJ2-7|.|TRBV19
TGTGCCAGTAGTATGGGACACACCTACGAGCAGTACTTC
CASSMGHTYEQYF
>once|TRBJ2-1|.|TRBV6-5
TGTGCCAGCAATCAACTAGCTGGTGAGCAGTTCTTC
CASNQLAGEQFF
>.|TRBJ2-3|.|TRBV7-9
TGTGCCAGCAGCTCTTGGTGGGTGGGGCTTGGGACAGATACGCAGTATTTT
CASSSWWVGLGTDTQYF
>.|TRBJ2-5|.|TRBV25-1
TGTGCCTCTGCTAAGGGTTGGGGAGAGACCCAGTACTTC
CASAKGWGETQYF
>once|TRBJ1-1|TRBD1|TRBV7-8
TGTGCCAGCAGCTTAGCCAGGGGGCCGAACACTGAAGCTTTCTTT
CASSLARGPNTEAFF
>.|TRBJ2-5|.|TRBV27
TGTGCCACCAGGGGGAATATAGCGGGGAAGCAAGAGACCCAGTACTTC
CATRGNIAGKQETQYF
>once|TRBJ2-3|TRBD2|TRBV7-9
TGTGCCAGCAGCCGTGCGGGGGACACGCAGTATTTT
CASSRAGDTQYF
>few|TRBJ1-2|.|TRBV6-2/TRBV6-3
TGTGCCAGCAGTAATACCTATGGCTACACCTTC
CASSNTYGYTF
>.|TRBJ1-1|.|TRBV19
TGTGCCAGTAGTACATCATTGGAGGGTTTCGGGGACAACACTGAAGCTTTCTTT
CASSTSLEGFGDNTEAFF
>.|TRBJ1-1|.|TRBV7-3
TGTGCCAGCAGTTCAACGGGACACCAGAACACTGAAGCTTTCTTT
CASSSTGHQNTEAFF
>.|TRBJ1-2|.|TRBV6-2/TRBV6-3
TGTGCCAGCAGCTCTACCGGTCGGTTAAGTGGCTACACCTTC
CASSSTGRLSGYTF
>few|TRBJ1-5|.|TRBV7-9
TGTGCCAGCAGCTTAGGATCCTCACAGTATAGCAATCAGCCCCAGCATTTT
CASSLGSSQYSNQPQHF
>.|TRBJ2-7|TRBD2|TRBV29-1
TGCAGCGTGCCCAAGGCTAGCGGATCCTACGAGCAGTACTTC
CSVPKASGSYEQYF
>.|TRBJ2-5|.|TRBV4-3
TGCGCCAGCAGCCAAGATGGGACCATGGGGGAGACCCAGTACTTC
CASSQDGTMGETQYF
>.|TRBJ2-3|.|TRBV19
TGTGCCAGTAGCCTGGGGGCATCGGCCCCTAATTGGCCAGATACGCAGTATTTT
CASSLGASAPNWPDTQYF
>.|TRBJ2-7|TRBD1|TRBV4-1
TGCGCCAGCAGCCAGGCCCCGGGACAGGGGGCCTACGAGCAGTACTTC
CASSQAPGQGAYEQYF
>once|TRBJ1-1|.|TRBV9
TGTGCCAGCAGCGGGGAGAACACTGAAGCTTTCTTT
CASSGENTEAFF
>.|TRBJ1-1|.|TRBV6-6
TGTGCCAGCAGCCAAACGGAGGAATGGGTCACTGAAGCTTTCTTT
CASSQTEEWVTEAFF
>.|TRBJ2-1|.|TRBV4-2
TGTGCCAGCAGGCCAGGGGGGTACAATGAGCAGTTCTTC
CASRPGGYNEQFF
>.|TRBJ2-1|.|TRBV14
TGTGCCAGCAGCCCCGTCGGGCTTTCCTACAATGAGCAGTTCTTC
CASSPVGLSYNEQFF
>.|TRBJ2-1|.|TRBV5-5
TGTGCCAGCAGCTTTAACAGGGAGCAGTTCTTC
CASSFNREQFF
>once|TRBJ2-6|TRBD2|TRBV7-9
TGTGCCAGCAGCTTGGGGGAGGGGAGCTCTGGGGCCAACGTCCTGACTTTC
CASSLGEGSSGANVLTF
>once|TRBJ2-7|TRBD2|TRBV7-9
TGTGCCAGCAGCCATACGAGGGGACTAGCGGGAGGCGAGCAGTACTTC
CASSHTRGLAGGEQYF
>.|TRBJ2-3|TRBD2|TRBV4-3
TGCGCCAGCAGCCAAGATTCGGCCGCAGCGGGGGGAACAGATACGCAGTATTTT
CASSQDSAAAGGTDTQYF
>.|TRBJ2-6|.|TRBV5-8
TGTGCCAGCAGCTTGGTACGGTTTATATCCGGGGCCAACGTCCTGACTTTC
CASSLVRFISGANVLTF
>.|TRBJ2-7|.|TRBV7-3
TGTGCCAGCAGCTTAGAAGGGGGATTAGACTACGAGCAGTACTTC
CASSLEGGLDYEQYF
>.|TRBJ1-1|.|TRBV19
TGTGCCAGTAGTATACAGGGAAGGGCTGAAGCTTTCTTT
CASSIQGRAEAFF
>once|TRBJ2-7|TRBD1|TRBV28
TGTGCCACCCGGACAGGGGGAAACTACGAGCAGTACTTC
CATRTGGNYEQYF
>.|TRBJ2-7|TRBD1|TRBV10-3
TGTGCCATCAGTGCGACGAACAGGGGGTCCGCCTACGAGCAGTACTTC
CAISATNRGSAYEQYF
>.|TRBJ2-2|TRBD1|TRBV6-5
TGTGCCAGCAGTACAGGGGTGAACACCGGGGAGCTGTTTTTT
CASSTGVNTGELFF
>.|TRBJ2-5|.|TRBV28
TGTGCCAGCAGTTTCGGCGGGCTGGAGGAGACCCAGTACTTC
CASSFGGLEETQYF
>.|TRBJ1-5|.|TRBV6-6
TGTGCCAGCAGTCAAAGCAATCAGCCCCAGCATTTT
CASSQSNQPQHF
>.|TRBJ1-1|.|TRBV30
TGTGCCTCGAAACAGGGATACACTGAAGCTTTCTTT
CASKQGYTEAFF